The source of this TCR beta chain is a study of T cells after yellow fever vaccination. The overall study: It was SMART-Seq v4 Ultra Low Input that prepared the fractions with low cell numbers.

V shed 9 bases and J shed 1 base, with 25 bases lying between them. This CDR3 has 18 amino acids. The germline V gene encodes CDR1 MNHEY and CDR2 SMNVEV (reference sequence). Findings and caveats of the study: Few clonotypes appeared in both CD4 and CD8 compartments. The study found a weaker secondary response that peaked faster, day 5 versus 15.

This clonotype was counted only a few times. Antigen: not known. The 5'RACE template-switching step produced TCR cDNA and added a universal primer site and UMIs. TCRdb re-analysed the 5' RACE reads in MiXCR, keeping a single row per CDR3 protein. The table shows approximately 510,000 distinct CDR3 sequences, with about a fifth occurring only once. The specimen comprised PBMCs, sampled approximately 22 days after the first yellow fever vaccination. This TCR was sampled from a young man who received the YFV17D yellow fever vaccine. The chain recombines TRBV27 with TRBJ1-3; maybe TRBD1 (5 bases). The CDR3 DNA is TGTGCCAGGCCTCCCGGGGGGAGACCTCCTAAATCTGGAAACACCATATATTTT. Translating gives CARPPGGRPPKSGNTIYF.